Each of the 6 T cell receptor beta chains below was sequenced from the same sample in a study of T cell responses to AZD1222 COVID-19 vaccine. TCRdb's table, derived via immunoSEQ multiplex PCR, lists solely in-frame clones and lacks some. The sample carries some 130,000 clones, just over 85% recorded once. The specimen comprised peripheral blood, sampled on day 0 of AZD1222 vaccination. These receptors all come from an adult in good health.

The J gene is TRBJ2-7, the V gene TRBV5-1, with D tentatively TRBD1 (6 bases). CDR1 is SGHRS, CDR2 YFSETQ, per germline. The CDR3 runs 13 residues. Trimming removed 1 base at V and 6 bases at J, with 11 bases between. CDR3 nucleotide sequence: TGCGCCAGCAGCTTGCAGGGGATCTCCGAGCAGTACTTC. It codes for CASSLQGISEQYF.

This chain joins TRBV21-1 and TRBJ1-4; the table gives TRBD1 as D, unverified against the DNA. TRBV21-1 is shown as a pseudogene. This CDR3 region has 16 residues. For the CDR3, the DNA is TGTGCCAGCAGCAGGTACCCGGGACAGGTTAATGAAAAACTGTTTTTT. Its protein product is CASSRYPGQVNEKLFF.

This clone was recorded once. The CDR3: CAWSVPGWSSYEQYF. The CDR3 nucleotides read TGTGCCTGGAGTGTACCCGGGTGGAGCTCCTACGAGCAGTACTTC. The V and J genes are TRBV30 and TRBJ2-7; D is ambiguous. V was pared by 0 bases and J by 0 bases, with 12 bases between. There are 15 residues in the CDR3. CDR1 and CDR2 from the germline V gene are GTSNPN and SVGIG (reference sequence).

The chain links TRBV19 to TRBJ1-1, with a possible D match to TRBD1 (5 bases). This CDR3 spans 14 amino acids. The V end lost 5 bases, the J end lost 3 bases, and 13 bases lay between the germline ends. Germline V gives CDR1 LNHDA, CDR2 SQIVND (reference sequence). The CDR3 loop is CASSSGGAYTEAFF. CDR3 nucleotide sequence: TGTGCCAGTAGTTCCGGAGGGGCTTACACTGAAGCTTTCTTT.

The chain combines TRBV28 with TRBJ2-7; D remains unclear. The V and J ends lost 6 bases and 2 bases respectively, with 8 bases between them. CDR3 length: 12 residues. The germline gives CDR1 MDHEN, CDR2 SYDVKM. CDR3 sequence reads: CASRRTTYEQYF. Here the CDR3 DNA reads TGTGCCAGCAGACGGACCACCTACGAGCAGTACTTC. The whole variable domain, filled in from reference TRBV28 and TRBJ2-7, reads DVKVTQSSRYLVKRTGEKVFLECVQDMDHENMFWYRQDPGLGLRLIYFSYDVKMKEKGDIPEGYSVSREKKERFSLILESASTNQTSMYLCASRRTTYEQYFGPGTRLTVT.

The V and J genes are TRBV10-2 and TRBJ1-2; 10 nucleotides line up with TRBD1. The CDR3 spans 15 residues. Unmatched junction bases numbered 5, after V lost 3 bases and J lost 4 bases. Germline lookup yields CDR1 WSHSY and CDR2 SAAADI. The CDR3 reads CASSEADRGPYGYTF. CDR3 nucleotides: TGCGCCAGCAGTGAAGCCGACAGGGGGCCCTATGGCTACACCTTC.